The 7 T cell receptor beta chains presented below share a single source sample, sequenced in a study of T-cell reconstitution after alpha-beta-depleted transplantation in children. A library of TCRbeta sequences, prepared with unique molecular identifiers, was generated. TCRdb re-called the PCR reads through MiXCR, storing one row per CDR3 protein. Of approximately 300,000 distinct CDR3 sequences in the sample, roughly a tenth were seen once. The material sequenced was PBMCs, taken before TCRalphabeta/CD19-depleted stem cell transplant. Receptor source: a boy younger than two with acute myeloid leukemia, due to receive a stem cell transplant.

This clonotype occurred a few times. The V call is TRBV29-1, the J call TRBJ2-2, with 7 bases lining up with TRBD1. The junction had 14 bases not matched to a gene; V was cut back by 7 bases and J by 6 bases. The CDR3 contains 15 residues. The germline CDR1 and CDR2 sequences are SQVTM and ANQGSEA. CDR3: CSAKGQGVWAGELFF. CDR3 DNA sequence: TGCAGCGCCAAGGGGCAGGGGGTGTGGGCCGGGGAGCTGTTTTTT.

Ten or more counts support this clonotype. The CDR3 spells CASSRGAGQETQYF. CDR3 sequence (DNA): TGTGCCAGCAGCCGCGGCGCGGGACAAGAGACCCAGTACTTC. The J gene is TRBJ2-5, the V gene TRBV9; maybe TRBD2 (6 bases). This CDR3 contains 14 residues. Germline-derived CDR1 and CDR2 are SGDLS and YYNGEE. V was cut by 4 bases and J by 2 bases, with 12 bases left in between.

This chain uses TRBV10-3 with TRBJ1-4; 9 positions agree with TRBD1. CDR1 is ENHRY and CDR2 is SYGVKD in the germline V gene. J lost 5 bases, V lost 5 bases, and 9 bases had no gene match. CDR3 length: 16 amino acids. In nucleotides, the CDR3 is TGTGCCATCAGTCCTCAAGGGGGGACAGGGAATGAAAAACTGTTTTTT. Residues: CAISPQGGTGNEKLFF.

The chain combines TRBV11-1 with TRBJ2-7, with a tentative D call TRBD1 (5 bases). Trimming took 5 bases from V and 0 from J, leaving 14 bases between them. The CDR3 covers 15 residues. The germline V gene encodes CDR1 SGHAT and CDR2 FQDESV (reference sequence). DNA of the CDR3: TGTGCCAGCAGCCAGGACACTACAATCTCCTACGAGCAGTACTTC. Translated, it gives CASSQDTTISYEQYF.

This clonotype was seen many times. The genes are TRBV3-1 and TRBJ2-7, with TRBD1 matching 8 bases. Germline V gene lookup returns CDR1 LGHDT and CDR2 YNNKEL (reference sequence). The length of the CDR3 is 13 residues. The J segment lost 4 bases and the V segment lost 6 bases, leaving 5 bases of the junction unmatched. The CDR3 region has the DNA TGTGCCAGCAGGGGCAGGGGGCGGTACGAGCAGTACTTC. This codes for CASRGRGRYEQYF.

This clonotype was found a few times. This sequence joins TRBV7-6 and TRBJ2-5, with D perhaps given as TRBD1 or TRBD2 (7 bases each). The V end was cut by 0 bases, the J end by 4 bases, with 12 bases between. Germline assignment: CDR1 SGHVS and CDR2 FNYEAQ. There are 15 residues in the CDR3. CDR3: CASSLAQGGPETQYF. The CDR3 DNA follows: TGTGCCAGCAGCTTAGCCCAGGGGGGGCCAGAGACCCAGTACTTC.

This clonotype occurred many times. The chain carries TRBV10-2 and TRBJ2-1, with 13 bases matching TRBD2. V was clipped by 3 bases and J by 6 bases; unmatched bases: 5. This CDR3 is 16 amino acids long. Germline V gene sequence: CDR1 WSHSY, CDR2 SAAADI. CDR3 DNA: TGCGCCAGCAGTGATAGACTAGCGGGAGGTCGCAATGAGCAGTTCTTC. Amino acids: CASSDRLAGGRNEQFF.